This T cell receptor (beta chain) stems from a study of blood T cell repertoires in COVID-19. As for the study in general: Acute-phase and convalescent COVID-19 samples originated in the United States, Italy and Spain. PBMCs, B-cell-depleted T cells, or T cells were the source of the cDNA or gDNA that made up the material.

As originally analysed: How many nucleated cells were present was estimated from reference gene primer amplification. Libraries were prepared by immunoSEQ multiplex PCR; TCRdb keeps only in-frame clonotypes and omits some of them. Clone size and the V and J calls come from that table; the DNA yielded D and trimming. The sample lists some 520,000 clones, roughly nine tenths occurring once. It was during active infection that Seattle patients were enrolled and then longitudinally followed. The trim removed 1 base at V and 2 bases at J, leaving 10 bases unmatched. The germline V gene encodes CDR1 LGHDT and CDR2 YNNKEL (reference sequence). CDR3 length equals 17 residues.

The V call is TRBV3-1 (or the pseudogene TRBV3-2), the J call TRBJ2-5; 7 bases align to TRBD2. The source material was peripheral blood. The TCR comes from a man aged 18 to 29 with COVID-19, enrolled during active disease. The CDR3 loop is CASSQGVRTRWQETQYF. CDR3 nucleotide sequence: TGTGCCAGCAGCCAAGGCGTGCGGACTAGATGGCAAGAGACCCAGTACTTC.